This passage covers 31 T cell receptor beta chains from one sample sequenced in a study of cytomegalovirus exposure and HLA in healthy donors. The PCR made use of 60 Vbeta and 13 Jbeta primers. Profiling relied on immunoSEQ multiplex PCR, and the TCRdb table lists in-frame clones only, not all of them. The table for this sample gives 75,000 to 90,000 clones. The sample was PBMCs. These receptors were obtained from a woman aged 55-69 years in good health and CMV-seronegative.

The chain links TRBV2 to TRBJ2-6; unclear D gene. V lost 6 bases and J lost 0, with 9 bases in between. The CDR3 has 15 residues. Looked up from germline, CDR1 is SNHLY and CDR2 is FYNNEI. The CDR3 DNA follows: TGTGCCAGCAGCGCCGAGAGCTCTGGGGCCAACGTCCTGACTTTC. Its protein product is CASSAESSGANVLTF.

J is TRBJ1-2 and V is TRBV19, with 8 bases identical to TRBD1. Germline V gene sequence: CDR1 LNHDA, CDR2 SQIVND (reference sequence). This CDR3 has 15 residues. With V trimmed by 6 bases and J by 5 bases, 11 bases remained unmatched. CDR3 sequence: CASSSGQGALYGYTF. The CDR3 nucleotides read TGTGCCAGTAGCTCTGGGCAGGGGGCTTTGTATGGCTACACCTTC.

The V gene is TRBV29-1, the J gene TRBJ2-7; 8 positions agree with TRBD2. This CDR3 contains 12 residues. Germline CDR1 and CDR2: SQVTM and ANQGSEA. V lost 5 bases, J lost 0 bases, and 0 bases stayed unmatched. CDR3 amino acids: CSVSGSSYEQYF. The CDR3, as DNA: TGCAGCGTTAGCGGGAGCTCCTACGAGCAGTACTTC.

The chain combines TRBV30 with TRBJ1-4, with a tentative D call TRBD1 (5 bases). The V end lost 8 bases, the J end lost 3 bases, and 10 bases lay between the germline ends. Germline CDR1 is GTSNPN and CDR2 is SVGIG (reference sequence). CDR3 length: 12 amino acids. CDR3 coding DNA: TGTGCCCAAGCAGGGCCTAATGAAAAACTGTTTTTT. Translation: CAQAGPNEKLFF.

This rearrangement joins TRBV10-3 to TRBJ2-7, with 8 bases matching TRBD1. This CDR3 is 15 amino acids long. V gave up 0 bases and J gave up 6 bases; unmatched junction bases: 7. Germline loops: CDR1 ENHRY, CDR2 SYGVKD. This CDR3 reads CAISESGGQVGEQYF. CDR3 sequence (DNA): TGTGCCATCAGTGAGTCGGGGGGACAGGTGGGCGAGCAGTACTTC.

The chain links TRBV28 to TRBJ1-5, with 9 nucleotides matching TRBD1. CDR1 and CDR2 from the germline V gene are MDHEN and SYDVKM. The CDR3 is 18 residues long. V shed 0 bases and J 6 bases; nucleotides not matched to a gene: 12. CDR3 residues: CASSLCRTGEGKLQPQHF. The CDR3, as DNA: TGTGCCAGCAGTTTATGTAGGACAGGGGAGGGCAAACTTCAGCCCCAGCATTTT.

The rearrangement links TRBV7-9 to TRBJ1-6; D is possibly TRBD1 (6 bases). V gave up 2 bases and J gave up 0 bases, with 11 bases separating them. Per germline, CDR1 SEHNR and CDR2 FQNEAQ (reference sequence). The CDR3 consists of 17 residues. CDR3 region: CASSLPPGHSYNSPLHF. In DNA form, the CDR3 reads TGTGCCAGCAGCTTACCTCCGGGACACTCCTATAATTCACCCCTCCACTTT. The complete variable domain, with remaining parts taken from reference TRBV7-9 and TRBJ1-6, reads DTGVSQNPRHKITKRGQNVTFRCDPISEHNRLYWYRQTLGQGPEFLTYFQNEAQLEKSRLLSDRFSAERPKGSFSTLEIQRTEQGDSAMYLCASSLPPGHSYNSPLHFGNGTRLTVT.

The V call is TRBV5-1, the J call TRBJ2-7; D unclear. Germline assignment: CDR1 SGHRS and CDR2 YFSETQ. The CDR3 spans 14 residues. V lost 0 bases and J lost 1, with 8 bases in between. CDR3 in DNA: TGCGCCAGCAGCTTGGGGGCCCCGTCCTACGAGCAGTACTTC. As protein: CASSLGAPSYEQYF.

This chain connects TRBV10-3 to TRBJ1-2; D might be TRBD1 (6 bases). CDR1 and CDR2 (germline): ENHRY, SYGVKD. The CDR3 length is 15 residues. Trimming left V 4 bases short and J 6 bases short, with 18 bases between. CDR3 residues: CAISAGQTVPNGYTF. The DNA for the CDR3 is TGTGCCATCAGTGCAGGACAGACCGTGCCCAATGGCTACACCTTC.

This rearrangement joins TRBV28 to TRBJ2-7, with 12 bases that match TRBD2. Looked up from germline, CDR1 is MDHEN and CDR2 is SYDVKM. The CDR3 spans 15 residues. V dropped 7 bases and J dropped 4; count of bases not matched to a gene: 8. The CDR3 DNA reads TGTGCCAGCACTCACCTAGCGGGAGGGAGGTACGAGCAGTACTTC. Protein product: CASTHLAGGRYEQYF.

The chain links TRBV5-4 to TRBJ2-7, with unresolved D. CDR1 is SGHNT, CDR2 YYREEE, per germline (reference sequence). This CDR3 has 14 amino acids. The germline V and J ends were trimmed by 2 bases and 1 base, with 10 bases remaining between them. In DNA, the CDR3 is TGTGCCAGCAGCTTTCCTACTATTTCCTACGAGCAGTACTTC. It yields the protein CASSFPTISYEQYF.

V is TRBV19 and J is TRBJ2-1; 8 nucleotides match TRBD2. The J segment lost 3 bases and the V segment lost 7 bases, leaving 11 bases of the junction unmatched. Germline V lookup: CDR1 LNHDA, CDR2 SQIVND (reference sequence). The CDR3 totals 16 residues. CDR3 in amino acids: CASNPWASGGYNEQFF. CDR3 nucleotide sequence: TGTGCCAGTAATCCATGGGCCAGCGGGGGCTACAATGAGCAGTTCTTC.

V is TRBV7-2 and J is TRBJ2-1; 9 positions agree with TRBD2. The V gene end was trimmed by 4 bases and the J gene end by 10 bases; junction bases not matched to a gene: 8. The CDR3 consists of 14 residues. Germline-derived CDR1 and CDR2 are SGHTA and FQGNSA. The CDR3 is CASSSAKLAGEQFF. DNA for the CDR3: TGTGCCAGCAGCTCAGCTAAACTAGCGGGCGAGCAGTTCTTC. Full variable domain (missing parts from reference TRBV7-2 and TRBJ2-1): GAGVSQSPSNKVTEKGKDVELRCDPISGHTALYWYRQSLGQGLEFLIYFQGNSAPDKSGLPSDRFSAERTGGSVSTLTIQRTQQEDSAVYLCASSSAKLAGEQFFGPGTRLTVL.

V and J are TRBV10-3 and TRBJ2-1; 8 bases fit TRBD2. CDR1 is ENHRY, CDR2 SYGVKD, per germline. With V trimmed by 3 bases and J by 6 bases, 10 bases remained unmatched. The CDR3 contains 16 residues. The CDR3 is CAISDPRAGATNEQFF. The DNA for the CDR3 is TGTGCCATCAGTGACCCTCGAGCGGGAGCGACCAATGAGCAGTTCTTC.

The chain links TRBV7-6 to TRBJ1-1; D unclear. Germline V gene lookup returns CDR1 SGHVS and CDR2 FNYEAQ. The CDR3 has 14 amino acids. V shed 1 base and J shed 0 bases, with 6 bases lying between them. For the CDR3, the DNA is TGTGCCAGCAGCTTAGGGCCCATGAACACTGAAGCTTTCTTT. It translates to CASSLGPMNTEAFF.

This chain connects TRBV6-5 to TRBJ2-4; 9 bases line up with TRBD1. Germline lookup yields CDR1 MNHEY and CDR2 SVGAGI. J lost 1 base, V lost 6 bases, and 4 bases had no gene match. The CDR3 is made up of 15 amino acids. The CDR3 reads CASRGDRVAKNIQYF. The CDR3 DNA is TGTGCCAGCAGGGGGGACAGGGTGGCCAAAAACATTCAGTACTTC.

The chain joins TRBV7-2 to TRBJ2-5, with D hard to call. CDR1 is SGHTA, CDR2 FQGNSA, per germline. Trimming left V 1 base short and J 2 bases short, with 8 bases between. The CDR3 totals 14 residues. In nucleotides, the CDR3 is TGTGCCAGCAGCTTAGGTTCCAGGCAAGAGACCCAGTACTTC. It codes for CASSLGSRQETQYF.

The chain carries TRBV21-1 and TRBJ2-7; TRBD2 reflects the table's D call only, with no check against the DNA. TRBV21-1 counts as a pseudogene. This CDR3 has 19 residues. The CDR3 region is CASGSETSGSPPRCYEQYF. DNA for the CDR3: TGTGCCAGCGGCAGCGAGACTAGCGGGAGCCCCCCGCGATGTTACGAGCAGTACTTC.

The chain carries TRBV7-2 and TRBJ2-1; D might be TRBD2 (6 bases). The V end lost 2 bases, the J end lost 5 bases, and 13 bases lay between the germline ends. The CDR3 runs to 15 residues. Germline V gene sequence: CDR1 SGHTA, CDR2 FQGNSA. This CDR3 reads CASSLWGAGNNEQFF. In nucleotides, the CDR3 is TGTGCCAGCAGCTTATGGGGTGCGGGAAACAATGAGCAGTTCTTC.

This sequence joins TRBV9 and TRBJ2-3, with D possibly matching TRBD1 (6 bases). CDR1 is SGDLS and CDR2 is YYNGEE in the germline V gene. V lost 3 bases and J lost 6, with 14 bases in between. The CDR3 covers 14 residues. The DNA of the CDR3 is TGTGCCAGCAGCGAGGGGGACACTCGCGATACGCAGTATTTT. Translating it yields CASSEGDTRDTQYF.

The chain carries TRBV15 and TRBJ1-3, with no clear D. CDR1 is LNHNV and CDR2 is YYDKDF in the germline V gene (reference sequence). The CDR3 is 16 residues long. Trimming left V 1 base short and J 0 bases short, with 10 bases between. DNA for the CDR3: TGTGCCACCAGCAGAGTTTTAGATAGCTCTGGAAACACCATATATTTT. It specifies CATSRVLDSSGNTIYF.

This chain connects TRBV7-3 to TRBJ2-5, with TRBD2 as a possible D gene (7 bases). Germline CDR1 reads SGHTA; CDR2 reads FQGTGA. Trimming stripped 3 bases from V and 6 bases from J, with 17 bases between. The CDR3 is made up of 15 amino acids. CDR3 sequence reads: CASSLGGGGAKTQYF. The CDR3 coding sequence is TGTGCCAGCAGCTTGGGAGGTGGGGGGGCAAAGACCCAGTACTTC.

The chain carries TRBV13 and TRBJ2-3; TRBD2 agrees at 9 bases. With 5 bases clipped from V and 4 bases from J, the junction kept 7 bases outside the gene matches. The CDR3 extends over 15 amino acids. Germline CDR1 PRHDT, CDR2 FYEKMQ (reference sequence). DNA for the CDR3: TGTGCCAGCAGCCCCGCGGGGGGGCCCCCAGATACGCAGTATTTT. This codes for CASSPAGGPPDTQYF.

The chain uses TRBV28 and TRBJ1-2; 7 nucleotides align to TRBD1. Germline V gene sequence: CDR1 MDHEN, CDR2 SYDVKM. V dropped 5 bases and J dropped 6; count of bases not matched to a gene: 6. The CDR3 extends over 13 amino acids. CDR3 bases: TGTGCCAGCAGTCTTGACAGGGACAATGGCTACACCTTC. Translated: CASSLDRDNGYTF.

The chain joins TRBV15 to TRBJ2-1; 13 bases are a match to TRBD2. CDR3 size: 19 residues. Germline-derived CDR1 and CDR2 are LNHNV and YYDKDF (reference sequence). J was trimmed by 0 bases and V by 4 bases; bases with no gene match: 9. The CDR3 coding sequence is TGTGCCACCAGCAAAGAGGGACTAGCGGGACGCTCCTCCTACAATGAGCAGTTCTTC. Its translation is CATSKEGLAGRSSYNEQFF.

V gene TRBV2 combines with J gene TRBJ2-6; no reliable D call. The CDR3 extends over 14 amino acids. CDR1 is SNHLY, CDR2 FYNNEI, per germline. V was shortened by 4 bases and J by 0 bases, with 4 bases between the two germline ends. CDR3 in amino acids: CASSGSSGANVLTF. In nucleotides, the CDR3 is TGTGCCAGCAGTGGTAGCTCTGGGGCCAACGTCCTGACTTTC.

This chain links TRBV4-2 with TRBJ2-5; D is uncertain. This CDR3 has 14 residues. V was cut by 3 bases and J by 5 bases, with 13 bases left in between. The germline V gene encodes CDR1 LGHNA and CDR2 YNFKEQ. The CDR3 spells CASSQRNPSETQYF. The CDR3 DNA reads TGTGCCAGCAGCCAGCGAAACCCTTCGGAGACCCAGTACTTC.

The rearrangement links TRBV10-3 to TRBJ2-1, with 11 positions matching TRBD2. The CDR3 totals 18 residues. V shed 6 bases, J shed 1 base, and the junction held 11 bases outside the gene matches. CDR1 and CDR2 (germline): ENHRY, SYGVKD. CDR3 sequence (DNA): TGTGCCATCAGCCAAGGAACTAGCGGGAGCCCGTCCTACAATGAGCAGTTCTTC. This codes for CAISQGTSGSPSYNEQFF.

CDR3 coding DNA: TGTGCCACCGGCACAGGTCTCAGGGGGGACGAGCAGTACTTC. Residues: CATGTGLRGDEQYF. The chain employs TRBV10-3 and TRBJ2-5, with a tentative D call TRBD1 (7 bases). The J call may be in error: the DNA end matches TRBJ2-7 better. Germline V gene lookup returns CDR1 ENHRY and CDR2 SYGVKD. The CDR3 is 14 residues long.

This chain links TRBV9 with TRBJ1-5; D unresolved. Trimming removed 7 bases at V and 7 bases at J, with 12 bases between. Germline V gives CDR1 SGDLS, CDR2 YYNGEE. The CDR3 is 12 amino acids. The CDR3 here is CASGPGRQPQHF. CDR3 DNA: TGTGCCAGCGGCCCGGGGAGGCAGCCCCAGCATTTT.

CDR3 protein: CASSVGLAELYEQYF. DNA of the CDR3: TGTGCCAGCAGCGTAGGACTAGCGGAACTATACGAGCAGTACTTC. The chain couples TRBV9 to TRBJ2-7; TRBD2 matches 9 bases. Trimming took 0 bases from V and 4 from J; bases not matched to a gene: 5. In germline, CDR1 is SGDLS, CDR2 YYNGEE. The CDR3 has 15 residues.